A selection of T cell receptor beta chains follows, all from one sample in a study of identical twins. TCRdb used MiXCR to reprocess the 5' RACE reads, holding one entry per CDR3 protein. The data hold a few hundred thousand distinct CDR3 sequences, with roughly 9.8% observed a single time. The sample was also reused in another study, on yellow fever vaccine responses in identical twins.

The sample comprised CD8+ T cells sorted from blood. The receptors were sampled from a woman aged 18-30 years in good health. CDR3s include the opening cysteine and the closing phenylalanine or tryptophan. D genes are given only for firm matches. Some rows have no size entry. The others give once, few or many, or a class for an expanded clone.

>-|TRBV2|many|TRBJ2-5|14
CASSEANQQETQYF
TGTGCCAGCAGTGAAGCTAACCAGCAAGAGACCCAGTACTTC
>TRBD2|TRBV10-1|-|TRBJ2-7|17
CASSESTRGGRSYEQYF
TGCGCCAGCAGTGAGTCGACTCGGGGGGGCCGGTCCTACGAGCAGTACTTC
>-|TRBV3-1|-|TRBJ2-1|16
CASSVRLVGSYNEQFF
TGTGCCAGCAGCGTAAGACTAGTGGGATCCTACAATGAGCAGTTCTTC
>TRBD1|TRBV7-8|many|TRBJ1-2|15
CASSPQGADHYGYTF
TGTGCCAGCAGCCCACAGGGGGCAGACCACTATGGCTACACCTTC
>TRBD1|TRBV6-2/TRBV6-3|-|TRBJ2-7|20
CASSYNPSPTGQGGTYEQYF
TGTGCCAGCAGTTACAACCCGTCTCCTACGGGACAGGGTGGGACCTACGAGCAGTACTTC
>TRBD1|TRBV9|few|TRBJ2-5|18
CASSAGQGVVYGGETQYF
TGTGCCAGCAGCGCCGGACAGGGTGTCGTTTACGGGGGTGAGACCCAGTACTTC
>-|TRBV20-1|-|TRBJ2-3|13
CSARDLLTDTQYF
TGCAGTGCTAGAGATCTTCTCACCGATACGCAGTATTTT
>-|TRBV7-9|-|TRBJ1-1|14
CASSSPDSHTGAFF
TGTGCCAGCAGCTCACCAGACAGCCACACTGGAGCTTTCTTT
>-|TRBV6-5|-|TRBJ2-5|17
CASSYSICGEYQETQYF
TGTGCCAGCAGTTACTCGATATGCGGGGAGTACCAAGAGACCCAGTACTTC
>-|TRBV3-1|-|TRBJ2-7|15
CASSQPRVSGYEQYF
TGTGCCAGCAGCCAACCAAGGGTTTCTGGCTACGAGCAGTACTTC
>-|TRBV6-1|many|TRBJ2-1|15
CASSEEWGPYNEQFF
TGTGCCAGCAGTGAAGAGTGGGGTCCCTACAATGAGCAGTTCTTC
>-|TRBV11-2|-|TRBJ2-7|13
CASSPPPAYEQYF
TGTGCCAGCAGCCCTCCCCCAGCCTACGAGCAGTACTTC
>TRBD2|TRBV7-2|-|TRBJ2-1|17
CASSSPAVGREGNEQFF
TGTGCCAGCAGCTCCCCGGCAGTAGGGCGGGAGGGCAATGAGCAGTTCTTC
>TRBD1|TRBV7-6|few|TRBJ2-1|18
CASSLVWAPGGSYNEQFF
TGTGCCAGCAGCTTAGTGTGGGCCCCAGGGGGCTCCTACAATGAGCAGTTCTTC
>TRBD2|TRBV2|few|TRBJ2-1|16
CASSTIFSGRSDEQFF
TGTGCCAGCAGTACTATCTTTAGCGGGAGGTCGGATGAGCAGTTCTTC
>-|TRBV6-2/TRBV6-3|many|TRBJ2-5|13
CASSYSPQETQYF
TGTGCCAGCAGTTACTCGCCCCAAGAGACCCAGTACTTC
>-|TRBV3-1|-|TRBJ1-1|14
CASSQGPGNTEAFF
TGTGCCAGCAGCCAAGGTCCAGGTAACACTGAAGCTTTCTTT
>-|TRBV4-1|few|TRBJ2-5|16
CASSLLEGENQETQYF
TGCGCCAGCAGCCTCCTGGAAGGCGAAAATCAAGAGACCCAGTACTTC
>-|TRBV4-3|-|TRBJ2-3|17
CASSQDITGVIPDTQYF
TGCGCCAGCAGCCAAGATATTACGGGAGTTATTCCAGATACGCAGTATTTT
>-|TRBV7-9|many|TRBJ2-1|13
CASSSRENNEQFF
TGTGCCAGCAGCAGCAGGGAAAACAATGAGCAGTTCTTC
>TRBD1|TRBV27|-|TRBJ2-7|17
CASSGDFLGDRDYEQYF
TGTGCCAGCAGTGGGGACTTTCTAGGGGACAGGGACTACGAGCAGTACTTC
>TRBD2|TRBV6-5|few|TRBJ2-7|14
CASSYGGGSYEQYF
TGTGCCAGCAGTTACGGCGGGGGTAGTTACGAGCAGTACTTC
>TRBD2|TRBV11-2|-|TRBJ2-7|14
CASSWEGVAYEQYF
TGTGCCAGCAGCTGGGAGGGAGTCGCATACGAGCAGTACTTC
>TRBD2|TRBV12-3/TRBV12-4|many|TRBJ2-3|14
CASSFAGGRDTQYF
TGTGCCAGCAGTTTCGCCGGGGGGAGGGATACGCAGTATTTT
>TRBD1|TRBV27|few|TRBJ1-1|14
CASSARQGRTEAFF
TGTGCCAGCAGTGCAAGACAGGGTAGGACTGAAGCTTTCTTT
>-|TRBV29-1|-|TRBJ2-7|10
CSVRDYEQYF
TGCAGCGTCCGGGACTACGAGCAGTACTTC
>-|TRBV7-9|-|TRBJ1-4|15
CASSPRDLVEEKLFF
TGTGCCAGCAGCCCCAGGGACCTGGTTGAGGAAAAACTGTTTTTT
>TRBD2|TRBV7-9|many|TRBJ2-1|14
CATKSGGGYNEQFF
TGTGCCACCAAGAGCGGGGGGGGATACAATGAGCAGTTCTTC
>-|TRBV20-1|few|TRBJ2-1|13
CSAKDHFEIEQFF
TGCAGTGCTAAAGATCATTTCGAAATCGAGCAGTTCTTC
>-|TRBV7-9|many|TRBJ2-7|14
CASSLGGQGAEQYF
TGTGCCAGCAGCTTAGGGGGGCAGGGAGCCGAGCAGTACTTC
>TRBD2|TRBV13|-|TRBJ2-3|16
CASSFEAGGSTDTQYF
TGTGCCAGCAGCTTTGAGGCGGGAGGTAGCACAGATACGCAGTATTTT
>-|TRBV27|-|TRBJ2-7|16
CASSLSSVSVPHEQYF
TGTGCCAGCAGTTTATCGTCCGTCTCCGTTCCCCACGAGCAGTACTTC